The sequence of this T cell receptor (beta chain) was determined in a study of T cell responses to AZD1222 COVID-19 vaccine. Study-level findings and limits: It was only six AZD1222 recipients who were seropositive at baseline. The peak T cell response came first, and repertoires were sampled only after it.

Details on this clone: Its matching antigen is unknown.

The data were produced by immunoSEQ multiplex PCR, yet TCRdb's version contains in-frame clones alone and is incomplete. The sample records 100,000 to 150,000 clones, about 89% being singletons. The receptor was isolated from an adult in good health. The sample consisted of peripheral blood, taken on day 0 of AZD1222 vaccination.

The CDR3 region has the DNA TGTGCCAGCAGTGAGGGCAGTCTTTACAATGAGCAGTTCTTC. It translates to CASSEGSLYNEQFF. The V call is TRBV6-1, the J call TRBJ2-1; D is unclear. V lost 3 bases and J lost 4, with 10 bases in between. The CDR3 extends over 14 amino acids. Germline assignment: CDR1 MNHNS and CDR2 SASEGT.